The clone carrying this T cell receptor beta chain was seen just once. These data come from a study of OX40 agonist ivuxolimab in advanced cancers. The wider study: Three patients got partial responses; one had hepatocellular carcinoma and two had cutaneous melanoma.

Germline V gives CDR1 SGHNT, CDR2 YENEEA. V shed 6 bases and J 4 bases; nucleotides not matched to a gene: 17. The CDR3 runs to 18 residues. TCRdb's copy holds only in-frame clones and misses some; the assay was immunoSEQ multiplex PCR. The sample comprises roughly 52,000 clones, approximately 85% of which are singletons, and roughly 1.2% rests with the top ten. Sequencing used CD4+ or CD8+ T cells sorted from blood, obtained in a trial of the OX40 agonist ivuxolimab. The clonotype comes from an adult with an advanced solid tumor such as melanoma, head and neck, liver or kidney cancer. V usage is TRBV11-3 and J usage is TRBJ2-3; 9 nucleotides agree with TRBD1. The CDR3 DNA follows: TGTGCCAGCAGTGCGCTGCCCCCCCGGACAGGGGCGGCAGATACGCAGTATTTT. Its translation: CASSALPPRTGAADTQYF.